The present TCR beta chain was sequenced within a study of CD8 T cells in ankylosing spondylitis (dated by TCRdb to 2017 to 2019). Regarding the study in general: To find TCR variants linked to disease, the study profiled T cell receptor beta repertoires in ankylosing spondylitis patients and healthy donors. The full study cohort was made up of roughly 25 ankylosing spondylitis patients and about a hundred healthy donors. Peripheral blood was sampled, and synovial fluid was also collected from ankylosing spondylitis patients. Overall results and qualifications from the work: Some of the motif variants had been reported before in the synovial fluid and blood of reactive arthritis patients, a finding that suggests common disease-initiation mechanisms. The disease-linked clones had a CD8+ phenotype and were found at relatively low frequencies in peripheral blood. The disease-linked clones were reported as significantly enriched in matched synovial fluid samples from ankylosing spondylitis patients. A TCR beta motif of fewer than 10 highly homologous amino acid variants appeared characteristic of blood from ankylosing spondylitis patients.

Instrument used: Illumina HiSeq 2500. Quantitative 5'-RACE with molecular barcodes was the method used to prepare the TCR beta libraries. As for the original processing: A new computational method, built on a probabilistic model of VDJ rearrangement, was used to identify disease-linked TCR variants. Clones were called with MiXCR by TCRdb after fastp trimmed the public reads at Q25, and only in-frame beta chains were retained. Each entry is one CDR3 protein sequence, shown with its most common DNA and genes. TCRdb, not the original authors, processed these V and J calls. In all, the sample holds 450,000 or so distinct CDR3 sequences, and about 24% of those were seen once. The biggest ten clones account for 0.89% of the sample. This clonotype was detected only a few times. The antigen it recognizes is unknown. No qualities accompany the bases; no much larger clone lies one base away. Looking up the germline V gene yields CDR1 SGHRS and CDR2 YFSETQ. V loses 2 bases, J loses 3 bases, and the germline ends lie 9 bases apart. CDR3 length: 14 amino acids, cysteine to phenylalanine. Kept here is only the CDR3 DNA, which spans 42 bases and is read in frame from base 1.

The TCR sequence derives from a male donor with ankylosing spondylitis. The sequenced material came from blood, either unsorted or a sorted T cell fraction (not recorded which). The chain couples TRBV5-1 to TRBJ2-1, and TRBD2 may be the D gene, going by 5 matching bases. The sequenced DNA is TGCGCCAGCAGCTTTACTAGTGACTACAATGAGCAGTTCTTC. Its protein is CASSFTSDYNEQFF.